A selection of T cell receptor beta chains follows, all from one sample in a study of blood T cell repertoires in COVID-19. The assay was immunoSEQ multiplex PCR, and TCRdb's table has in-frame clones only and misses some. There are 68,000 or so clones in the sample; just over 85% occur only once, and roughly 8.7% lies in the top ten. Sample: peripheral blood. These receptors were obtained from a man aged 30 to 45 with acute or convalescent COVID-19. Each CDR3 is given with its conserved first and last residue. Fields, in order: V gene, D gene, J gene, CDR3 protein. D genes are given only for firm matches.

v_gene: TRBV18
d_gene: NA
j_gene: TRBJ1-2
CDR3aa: CASSGGSNYGYTF

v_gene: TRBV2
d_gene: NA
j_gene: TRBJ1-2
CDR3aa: CARRTENYGYTF

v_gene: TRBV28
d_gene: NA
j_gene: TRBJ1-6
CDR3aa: CASSLLGLLNSPLHF

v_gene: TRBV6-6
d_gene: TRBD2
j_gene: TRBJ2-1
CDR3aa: CASSPTSGSPNEQFF

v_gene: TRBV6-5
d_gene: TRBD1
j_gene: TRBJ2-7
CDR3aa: CASSRGQGGKYEQYF

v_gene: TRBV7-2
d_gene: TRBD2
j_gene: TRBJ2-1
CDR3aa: CASSLALAGGYNEQFF

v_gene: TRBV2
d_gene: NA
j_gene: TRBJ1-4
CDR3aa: CASFRSQGGEKLFF

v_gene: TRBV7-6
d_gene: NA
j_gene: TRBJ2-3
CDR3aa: CASSPYDFTDTQYF

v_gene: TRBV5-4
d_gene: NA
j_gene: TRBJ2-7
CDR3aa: CASSFGRTISYEQYF

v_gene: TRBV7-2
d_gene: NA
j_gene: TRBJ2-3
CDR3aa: CASSLGGHTDTQYF

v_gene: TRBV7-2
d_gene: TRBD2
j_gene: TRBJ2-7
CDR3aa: CASSSPCAGEALDEQYF

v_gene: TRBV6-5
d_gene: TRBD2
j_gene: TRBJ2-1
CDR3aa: CASRGSGMRNEQFF

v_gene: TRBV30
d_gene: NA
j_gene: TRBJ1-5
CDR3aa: CAWSPGGTAQHF

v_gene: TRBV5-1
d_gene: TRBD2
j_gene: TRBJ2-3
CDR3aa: CASRRTSGTGTDTQYF

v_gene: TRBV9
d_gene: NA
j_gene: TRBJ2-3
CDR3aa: CASSVGGGITDTQYF

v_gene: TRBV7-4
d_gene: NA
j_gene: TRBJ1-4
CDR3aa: CASSLYSVGRGEKLFF

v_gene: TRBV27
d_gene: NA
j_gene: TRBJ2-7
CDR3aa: CASTPFRTDTLKREQYF

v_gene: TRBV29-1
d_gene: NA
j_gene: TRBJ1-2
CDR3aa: CSVEWDTSYTF

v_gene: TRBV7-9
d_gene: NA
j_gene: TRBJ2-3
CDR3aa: CASRRGGQGTQYF

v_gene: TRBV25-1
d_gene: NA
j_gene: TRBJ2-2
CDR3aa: CASSVSGRSGELFF

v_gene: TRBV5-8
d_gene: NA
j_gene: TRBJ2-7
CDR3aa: CASSLWRRDEQYF

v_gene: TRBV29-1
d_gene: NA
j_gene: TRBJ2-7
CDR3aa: CSVEGARREQYF

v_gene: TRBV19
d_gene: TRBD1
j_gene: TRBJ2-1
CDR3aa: CASSIGGTGYNEQFF

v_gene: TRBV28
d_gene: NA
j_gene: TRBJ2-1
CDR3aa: CASRLGSGHSYNEQFF

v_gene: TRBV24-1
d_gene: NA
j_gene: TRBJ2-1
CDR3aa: CATSEMGGERYNEQFF

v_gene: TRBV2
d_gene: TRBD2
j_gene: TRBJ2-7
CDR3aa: CASSDGGGVISYEQYF

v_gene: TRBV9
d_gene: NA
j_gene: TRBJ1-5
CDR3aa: CASSVGASQPQHF

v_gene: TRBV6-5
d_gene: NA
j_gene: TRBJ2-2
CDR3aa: CASKERSNTGELFF

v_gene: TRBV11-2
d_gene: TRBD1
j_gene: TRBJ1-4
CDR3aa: CASSLGAGGREKLFF

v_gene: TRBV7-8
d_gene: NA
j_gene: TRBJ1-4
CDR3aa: CASSPSGWTVVPSTNEKLFF

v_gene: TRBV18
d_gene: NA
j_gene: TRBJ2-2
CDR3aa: CASSPAAGELFF

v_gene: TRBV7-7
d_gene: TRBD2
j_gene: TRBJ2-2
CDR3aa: CASSGTSGTHTGELFF

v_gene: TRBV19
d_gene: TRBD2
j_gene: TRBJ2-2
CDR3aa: CASSRGLANTGELFF

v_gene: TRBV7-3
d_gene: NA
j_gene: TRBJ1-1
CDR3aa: CASSLTSTEAEAFF

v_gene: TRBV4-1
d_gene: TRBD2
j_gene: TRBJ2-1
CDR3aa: CASSQEEAGLRNEQFF

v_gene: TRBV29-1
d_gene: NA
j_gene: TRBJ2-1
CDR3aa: CSVSRGYNEQFF

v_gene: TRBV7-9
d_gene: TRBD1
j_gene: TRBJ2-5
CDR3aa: CASSGNRGQETQYF

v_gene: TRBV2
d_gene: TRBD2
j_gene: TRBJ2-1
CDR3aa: CASSPGLALGNEQFF

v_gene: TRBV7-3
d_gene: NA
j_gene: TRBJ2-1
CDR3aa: CASSLGYRDPVNEQFF

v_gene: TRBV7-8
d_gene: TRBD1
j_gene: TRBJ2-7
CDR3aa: CASSPQGAGNYEQYF

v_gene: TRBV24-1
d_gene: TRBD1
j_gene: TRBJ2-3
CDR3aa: CATSDPGTTRGTTDTQYF

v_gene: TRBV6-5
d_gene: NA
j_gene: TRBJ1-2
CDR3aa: CASSSRQESYGYTF

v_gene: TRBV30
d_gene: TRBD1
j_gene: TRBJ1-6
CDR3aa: CAWSGQGLSPLHF

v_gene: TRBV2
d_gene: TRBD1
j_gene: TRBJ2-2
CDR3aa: CASSDRTGSTGELFF

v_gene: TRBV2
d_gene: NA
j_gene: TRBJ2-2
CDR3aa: CASSGRVLGGELFF

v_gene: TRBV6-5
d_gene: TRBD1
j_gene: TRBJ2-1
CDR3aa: CATGGVHEQFF

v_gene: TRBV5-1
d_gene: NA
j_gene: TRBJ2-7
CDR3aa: CASSLASGVYEQYF

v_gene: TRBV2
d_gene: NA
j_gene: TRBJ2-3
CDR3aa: CASSEGSGGKNTDTQYF

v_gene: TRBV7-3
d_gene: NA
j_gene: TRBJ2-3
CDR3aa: CASSLTGASSDTQYF

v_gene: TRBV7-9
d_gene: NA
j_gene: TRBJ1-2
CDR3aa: CASSIEDFTGYTF

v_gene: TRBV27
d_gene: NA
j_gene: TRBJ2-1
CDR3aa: CASSLGTGSPSGRVDEQFF

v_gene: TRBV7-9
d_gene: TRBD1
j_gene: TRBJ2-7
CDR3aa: CASSPGGTGRVRQYF